Listed below are T cell receptor beta chains from one sample, sequenced in a study of siplizumab effects on memory and regulatory T cells. Assay used: immunoSEQ multiplex PCR; TCRdb lists only in-frame clones, some missing. The table shows fewer than 120,000 clones, with about nine tenths occurring only once. The sequencing sample was made of CD4+ T cells sorted from blood. The origin of the receptors is a human donor in good health. Each CDR3 is given with its conserved first and last residue. Each record gives: clone size, D gene, V gene, J gene, CDR3 DNA, CDR3 protein. D genes are given only for firm matches. Clone size is shown for a subset of rows, as once, few, many or a class of expanded clone.

>.|.|TRBV10-3|TRBJ1-2
TGTGCCATCAGTGAGTCGTGGGGGAACTATGGCTACACCTTC
CAISESWGNYGYTF
>few|.|TRBV14|TRBJ1-1
TGTGCCAGCAGCCTAATACAGGGGAACACTGAAGCTTTCTTT
CASSLIQGNTEAFF
>.|.|TRBV7-6|TRBJ2-1
TGTGCCAGCAAGGCTTTCAGCTCCTACAATGAGCAGTTCTTC
CASKAFSSYNEQFF
>.|.|TRBV6-5|TRBJ2-5
TGTGCCAGCAGTTACGAAGGGGGGAACCAAGAGACCCAGTACTTC
CASSYEGGNQETQYF
>.|TRBD1|TRBV15|TRBJ1-3
TGTGCCACCAGCCCAGACAGGGCCTCTGGAAACACCATATATTTT
CATSPDRASGNTIYF
>.|TRBD1|TRBV5-1|TRBJ1-5
TGCGCCAGCAGCTTTGGACAGGGCAATCAGCCCCAGCATTTT
CASSFGQGNQPQHF
>.|TRBD2|TRBV9|TRBJ2-7
TGTGCCAGCAGCCCTAAAGGTCTAGCGGGCTACGAGCAGTACTTC
CASSPKGLAGYEQYF
>.|.|TRBV25-1|TRBJ2-6
TGTGCCAGCAGTGAATCTGGGGCCAACGTCCTGACTTTC
CASSESGANVLTF
>once|.|TRBV5-6|TRBJ2-5
TGTGCCAGCAGCTTAGGGCGGGGCCAAGAGACCCAGTACTTC
CASSLGRGQETQYF
>.|TRBD1|TRBV5-6|TRBJ1-4
TGTGCCAGCAGCTCACCGGGACAGGGGCAAAACGAAAAACTGTTTTTT
CASSSPGQGQNEKLFF
>.|TRBD2|TRBV18|TRBJ2-2
TGTGCCAGCTCACCAAGGCTAGCGGGAGCAGTCGGGGAGCTGTTTTTT
CASSPRLAGAVGELFF
>.|.|TRBV10-3|TRBJ2-5
TGTGCCATCAGTGATATGTCCGGGGAGACCCAGTACTTC
CAISDMSGETQYF
>.|TRBD1|TRBV10-3|TRBJ1-1
TGTGCCATCAGTGGGGGACAGGCGGCTGAAGCTTTCTTT
CAISGGQAAEAFF
>once|.|TRBV2|TRBJ2-5
TGTGCCAGCAGTGAAAGAGAGACCCAGTACTTC
CASSERETQYF
>.|TRBD2|TRBV29-1|TRBJ2-3
TGCAGCGTTGGAGAACGGCGGGAGGCGGCGCAGTATTTT
CSVGERREAAQYF
>.|.|TRBV19|TRBJ2-7
TGTGCCAGTAGTATTGTGAAGAGCGGTTCCTACGAGCAGTACTTC
CASSIVKSGSYEQYF
>once|.|TRBV29-1|TRBJ2-5
TGCAGCGTTGAGACTATTCGGAAGACCCAGTACTTC
CSVETIRKTQYF
>once|TRBD1|TRBV2|TRBJ1-2
TGTGCCAGCAAAGGGGGCGCTTCCTATGGCTACACCTTC
CASKGGASYGYTF
>.|.|TRBV19|TRBJ2-1
TGTGCCTCCGAGGGGTACAATGAGCAGTTCTTC
CASEGYNEQFF
>once|.|TRBV25-1|TRBJ2-5
TGTGCCAGCAGCGCGTGGGCAGATAGTCAAGAGACCCAGTACTTC
CASSAWADSQETQYF
>.|.|TRBV5-4|TRBJ1-2
TGTGCCAGCAGCTTAGAAGATCGGGGGGGCTTGAATGGCTACACCTTC
CASSLEDRGGLNGYTF
>.|TRBD1|TRBV5-6|TRBJ2-5
TGTGCCAGCAGCCGTGCAGGGGGCGCGGGAGAGACCCAGTACTTC
CASSRAGGAGETQYF
>.|.|TRBV6-5|TRBJ2-7
TGTGCCAGCAGTAGAGGGAACGAGCAGTACTTC
CASSRGNEQYF
>.|.|TRBV13|TRBJ1-3
TGTGCCAGCAGCTTAGGCGATTTTTATTCTGGAAACACCATATATTTT
CASSLGDFYSGNTIYF
>.|TRBD2|TRBV19|TRBJ2-2
TGTGCCAGTAGTATCATAACGGCGCGGGGGGGCTCCACCGGGGAGCTGTTTTTT
CASSIITARGGSTGELFF
>.|.|TRBV10-1|TRBJ1-3
TGCGCCAGCAGCCGGGGACTTCATCGACCGGGCTCTGGAAACACCATATATTTT
CASSRGLHRPGSGNTIYF
>.|TRBD1|TRBV9|TRBJ1-3
TGTGCCAGCAGCGCACTGACTTATCCGGGACAGGGGGCAAAAGGAAACACCATATATTTT
CASSALTYPGQGAKGNTIYF
>.|.|TRBV15|TRBJ1-6
TGTGCCACCAGCAGTGGTCGGGGGCCGTCCCTCCATAATTCACCCCTCCACTTT
CATSSGRGPSLHNSPLHF
>.|TRBD1|TRBV6-6|TRBJ2-2
TGTGCCAGCAGGCGTCAGGGGGATGCATCCACCGGGGAGCTGTTTTTT
CASRRQGDASTGELFF
>.|.|TRBV18|TRBJ2-7
TGTGCCAGCTCACCTGGCGGGCAGTTCGAGCAGTACTTC
CASSPGGQFEQYF
>.|.|TRBV2|TRBJ1-5
TGTGCCAGCAGGAGGACAGATAGCAATCAGCCCCAGCATTTT
CASRRTDSNQPQHF
>.|.|TRBV19|TRBJ1-1
TGTGCCAGTAGGGCCGACGGGAGCCCCAACACTGAAGCTTTCTTT
CASRADGSPNTEAFF
>.|TRBD1|TRBV6-5|TRBJ1-4
TGTGCCAGCACCACAGGGGGCCGGGAAAAACTGTTTTTT
CASTTGGREKLFF
>.|.|TRBV18|TRBJ2-7
TGTGCCAGCTCACCTCAGCGCGCGGAAGGCGAGCAGTACTTC
CASSPQRAEGEQYF
>.|TRBD2|TRBV6-1|TRBJ2-3
TGTGCCAGCAGTGATCGGACTAGCGGGGCCGGAGATACGCAGTATTTT
CASSDRTSGAGDTQYF
>.|.|TRBV6-1|TRBJ1-6
TGTGCCAGCAGTGACCTTACAGGCTCACCCCTCCACTTT
CASSDLTGSPLHF
>.|.|TRBV4-1|TRBJ1-1
TGCGCCAGCAGCCAAGATGGCAGCACGAACACTGAAGCTTTCTTT
CASSQDGSTNTEAFF
>.|.|TRBV7-8|TRBJ1-3
TGTGCCAGCAGCTTAGGGGACTCCTCTGGAAACACCATATATTTT
CASSLGDSSGNTIYF
>.|TRBD2|TRBV27|TRBJ2-3
TGTGCCAGCAGGAGAGGGAGGGGATGGGATACGCAGTATTTT
CASRRGRGWDTQYF
>.|TRBD1|TRBV9|TRBJ1-1
TGTGCCAGCAGCCCCTCCGACAGGGGGCGCCGGGCTTTCTTT
CASSPSDRGRRAFF
>.|TRBD1|TRBV6-5|TRBJ1-2
TGTGCCAGCAGTGGACGAGACAGGGGGAACTATGGCTACACCTTC
CASSGRDRGNYGYTF